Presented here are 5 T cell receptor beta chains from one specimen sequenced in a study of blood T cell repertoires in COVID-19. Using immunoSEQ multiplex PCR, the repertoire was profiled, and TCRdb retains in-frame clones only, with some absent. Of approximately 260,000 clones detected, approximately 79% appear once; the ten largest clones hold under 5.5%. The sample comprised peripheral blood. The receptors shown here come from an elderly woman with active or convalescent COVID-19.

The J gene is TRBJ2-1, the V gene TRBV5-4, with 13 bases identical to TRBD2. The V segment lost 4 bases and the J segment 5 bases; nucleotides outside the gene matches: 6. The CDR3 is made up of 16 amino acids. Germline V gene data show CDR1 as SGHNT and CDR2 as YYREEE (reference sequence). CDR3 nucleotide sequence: TGTGCCAGCAGCGAGGGACTAGCGGGACCTAACAATGAGCAGTTCTTC. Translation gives CASSEGLAGPNNEQFF.

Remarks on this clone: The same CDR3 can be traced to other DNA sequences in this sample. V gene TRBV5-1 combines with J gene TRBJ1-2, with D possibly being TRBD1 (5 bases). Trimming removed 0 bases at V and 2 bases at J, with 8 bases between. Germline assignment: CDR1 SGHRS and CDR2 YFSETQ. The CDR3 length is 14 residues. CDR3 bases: TGCGCCAGCAGCTTGGACGGGGGAAACTATGGCTACACCTTC. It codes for CASSLDGGNYGYTF.

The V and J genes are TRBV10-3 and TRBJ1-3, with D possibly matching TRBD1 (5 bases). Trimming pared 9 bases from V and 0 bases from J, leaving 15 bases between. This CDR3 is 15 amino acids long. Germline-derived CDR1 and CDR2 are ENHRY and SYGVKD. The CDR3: CAMGGSENSGNTIYF. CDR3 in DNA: TGTGCCATGGGGGGATCAGAAAACTCTGGAAACACCATATATTTT.

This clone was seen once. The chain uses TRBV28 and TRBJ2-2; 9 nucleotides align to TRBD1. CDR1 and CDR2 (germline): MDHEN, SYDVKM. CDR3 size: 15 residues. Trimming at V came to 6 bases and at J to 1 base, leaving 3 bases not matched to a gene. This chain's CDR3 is CASRTGQGNTGELFF. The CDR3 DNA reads TGTGCCAGCAGGACGGGACAGGGGAACACCGGGGAGCTGTTTTTT.

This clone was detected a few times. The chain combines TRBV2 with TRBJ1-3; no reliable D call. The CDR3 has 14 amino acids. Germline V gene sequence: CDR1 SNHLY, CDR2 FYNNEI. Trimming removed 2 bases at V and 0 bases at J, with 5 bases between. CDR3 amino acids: CASSESGSGNTIYF. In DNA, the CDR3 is TGTGCCAGCAGTGAATCGGGCTCTGGAAACACCATATATTTT.